The rows below give T cell receptor beta chains drawn from one sample of a study of shared clonotypes between healthy human individuals. Method: immunoSEQ multiplex PCR; TCRdb's copy keeps in-frame clones and lacks some. The sample holds roughly 2,300,000 clones, 92% seen once. The sequenced sample was naive CD4+ T cells from PBMCs. The receptors here all came from a man aged 18 to 30 in good health. Some clones in this sample may be carry-over from other donors' samples. Both conserved end residues are part of each CDR3. A D gene is named only where the DNA matches it firmly. Clone size is given for some rows only: seen once, a few or many times, or a class if the clone is expanded.

J gene,V gene,clone size,D gene,CDR3 DNA,CDR3 protein
TRBJ2-7,TRBV5-1,-,-,TGCGCCAGCAGCCCCGTTGCGTGGACGGTCTCCTACGAGCAGTACTTC,CASSPVAWTVSYEQYF
TRBJ1-1,TRBV6-5,-,-,TGTGCCAGCAGTTACGGCCGGGGGAACACTGAAGCTTTCTTT,CASSYGRGNTEAFF
TRBJ1-3,TRBV28,-,-,TGTGCCAGCTATTCAGGTCTGGGGAGTGGTGGAAACACCATATATTTT,CASYSGLGSGGNTIYF
TRBJ2-3,TRBV4-1,-,TRBD1,TGCGCCAGCATGCGGACAGGGGTGGGCACAGATACGCAGTATTTT,CASMRTGVGTDTQYF
TRBJ1-2,TRBV7-9,-,TRBD1,TGTGCCAGCAGCTCGGGACAGGCCCCCTATGGCTACACCTTC,CASSSGQAPYGYTF
TRBJ2-7,TRBV11-1,-,-,TGTGCCAGCAGCATGACAGGTTCCTACGAGCAGTACTTC,CASSMTGSYEQYF
TRBJ2-3,TRBV7-3,-,-,TGTGCCAGCGCCTCGTCATTCACAGATACGCAGTATTTT,CASASSFTDTQYF
TRBJ1-1,TRBV29-1,few,TRBD1,TGCAGCACGTGGACAGGGACTTTAGCTTTCTTT,CSTWTGTLAFF
TRBJ2-7,TRBV28,-,TRBD1,TGTGCCAGCAGGTTGGGACAGACCCCCTACGAGCAGTACTTC,CASRLGQTPYEQYF
TRBJ2-2,TRBV6-5,-,-,TGTGCCAGCAGTTACTCGCAGGGTTGGACCGGGGAGCTGTTTTTT,CASSYSQGWTGELFF
TRBJ2-5,TRBV5-1,-,-,TGCGCCAGCAGCTTGGGGGTAAAAGAGACCCAGTACTTC,CASSLGVKETQYF
TRBJ1-1,TRBV28,-,-,TGTGCCAGCAGTTTATGGCGGGGGCGGGCTTTCTTT,CASSLWRGRAFF
TRBJ2-3,TRBV6-1,-,TRBD2,TGTGCCAGCAGTGAATTGCGCGGGAGACCCACAGATACGCAGTATTTT,CASSELRGRPTDTQYF
TRBJ2-1,TRBV20-1,-,-,TGCAGTGCTGGGGGACCTATTGAGCAGTTCTTC,CSAGGPIEQFF
TRBJ1-1,TRBV5-1,-,TRBD1,TGCGCCAGCAGCGGGACAGGGGGATCGAACACTGAAGCTTTCTTT,CASSGTGGSNTEAFF
TRBJ1-4,TRBV2,once,-,TGTGCCAGCAGCCTGGCAACAACTAATGAAAAACTGTTTTTT,CASSLATTNEKLFF
TRBJ2-7,TRBV7-3,-,-,TGTGCCAGCAGCCTGTACCACTTCTACGAGCAGTACTTC,CASSLYHFYEQYF
TRBJ2-7,TRBV6-5,-,-,TGTGCCAGCAGTCCATTAGCGCCCTCCTACGAGCAGTACTTC,CASSPLAPSYEQYF
TRBJ1-2,TRBV10-3,once,-,TGTGCCATCAGTGAAGGCCACCGGCAGGCTCGCGCAGGCTATGGCTACACCTTC,CAISEGHRQARAGYGYTF
TRBJ2-1,TRBV4-1,-,-,TGCGCCAGCAGCCTCACCGGGACCCAATACAATGAGCAGTTCTTC,CASSLTGTQYNEQFF
TRBJ1-1,TRBV6-5,-,-,TGTGCCAGCAGTTACTCGGGGCAGGGAATCACTGAAGCTTTCTTT,CASSYSGQGITEAFF
TRBJ1-5,TRBV5-6,-,-,TGTGCCAGCAGCTTTCTGAAAGATTTTAGCAATCAGCCCCAGCATTTT,CASSFLKDFSNQPQHF
TRBJ1-2,TRBV30,-,-,TGTGCCTGGAGTGTTCTGGTGGGATATGGCTACACCTTC,CAWSVLVGYGYTF
TRBJ2-3,TRBV9,-,TRBD1,TGTGCCAGCAGCGTAGTCGGACAGGGAACAGATACGCAGTATTTT,CASSVVGQGTDTQYF
TRBJ2-3,TRBV2,-,-,TGTGCCAGCAACAGACTAGGGGATACGCAGTATTTT,CASNRLGDTQYF
TRBJ2-7,TRBV29-1,-,-,TGCAGCGTTTCAGGAACCGAGCAGTACTTC,CSVSGTEQYF